This T cell receptor (beta chain) came from a study of cytomegalovirus exposure and HLA in healthy donors. The germline V gene has CDR1 LNHNV and CDR2 YYDKDF (reference sequence). V lost 1 base and J lost 5, with 9 bases in between. The CDR3 is 14 residues long. Overall study findings and caveats: Most TCRs appeared rarely, but some public TCRs recurred in many donors.

A word on this clone: Its target is unknown.

It was with 60 Vbeta and 13 Jbeta primers that the PCR ran. The assay was immunoSEQ multiplex PCR, and TCRdb's table has in-frame clones only and misses some. The sample has about 150,000 clones, 75% to 85% seen once. The chain carries TRBV15 and TRBJ2-1; D is possibly TRBD2 (5 bases). This TCR was sampled from a human donor in good health. The sequenced sample consisted of PBMCs. The CDR3 coding sequence is TGTGCCACCAGCAGAGCTCGGGGAGACAATGAGCAGTTCTTC. It specifies CATSRARGDNEQFF.